This record concerns one TCR beta chain sequence. The data stem from a study of human T cells and chemical hapten exposure. TCRdb independently ran MiXCR on the RACE reads; one entry per CDR3 protein. The table includes about 80,000 distinct CDR3 sequences, around a tenth detected once. Specified time point: patch test 2, 6 weeks after DPC sensitization. The treatment here: therapeutic diphenylcyclopropenone sensitization with weekly scalp DPC. The material sequenced was whole blood, taken in connection with sensitization to the hapten diphenylcyclopropenone (DPC). The receptor's source is a man aged 18-30 years with alopecia areata. Some clones in this sample may be carry-over from other donors' samples.

CDR3 sequence reads: CSAREGNSYEQYF. The CDR3, as DNA: TGCAGTGCTAGAGAAGGGAACTCCTACGAGCAGTACTTC. V is TRBV20-1 and J is TRBJ2-7; no firm D call. From germline, CDR1 is DFQATT and CDR2 SNEGSKA (reference sequence). The CDR3 is 13 amino acids. The V gene lost 0 bases and the J gene lost 0 bases, with 6 bases spanning the gap.